A selection of T cell receptor beta chains follows, all from one sample in a study of blood T cells in healthy people across ages. From the 5' RACE reads, TCRdb called clonotypes with MiXCR, one entry per CDR3 protein. The sample shows about 1.1 million distinct CDR3 sequences, more than 30% of them seen only once. What was sequenced was blood. These receptors were obtained from a man between 18 and 35 years old in good health. Both conserved end residues are part of each CDR3. The order of the fields is V gene, D gene, J gene, clone size, CDR3 DNA, CDR3 protein. D genes are given only for firm matches. Not every row has a clone size; where given, it reads once, few, many or a size class.

V gene: TRBV4-3; D gene: TRBD1; J gene: TRBJ2-2; clone size: .; CDR3 DNA: TGCGCCAGCAGCCAAGATACGCGACAGGGTACCGGGGAGCTGTTTTTT; CDR3 protein: CASSQDTRQGTGELFF
V gene: TRBV12-3/TRBV12-4; D gene: TRBD1; J gene: TRBJ2-2; clone size: .; CDR3 DNA: TGTGCCAGCAGTCCTTCTTGGACAGGGGGCGGCGGGGAGCTGTTTTTT; CDR3 protein: CASSPSWTGGGGELFF
V gene: TRBV12-3/TRBV12-4; D gene: TRBD1; J gene: TRBJ2-1; clone size: .; CDR3 DNA: TGTGCCAGCAGTTTTGCCCTTGACAGGGGGTCGGACAATGAGCAGTTCTTC; CDR3 protein: CASSFALDRGSDNEQFF
V gene: TRBV15; D gene: .; J gene: TRBJ1-1; clone size: few; CDR3 DNA: TGTGCCACCAGAGCCGCAGGGACCAACACTGAAGCTTTCTTT; CDR3 protein: CATRAAGTNTEAFF
V gene: TRBV29-1; D gene: .; J gene: TRBJ1-1; clone size: .; CDR3 DNA: TGCAGCGTTGGGGGGGACACTGAAGCTTTCTTT; CDR3 protein: CSVGGDTEAFF
V gene: TRBV20-1; D gene: .; J gene: TRBJ2-1; clone size: once; CDR3 DNA: TGCAGTGCTGCCTCCGGGGAACTCAATGAGCAGTTCTTC; CDR3 protein: CSAASGELNEQFF
V gene: TRBV4-2; D gene: .; J gene: TRBJ2-2; clone size: once; CDR3 DNA: TGTGCCAGCAGCCAAGTTGCGGGGACCGCGAACACCGGGGAGCTGTTTTTT; CDR3 protein: CASSQVAGTANTGELFF
V gene: TRBV20-1; D gene: .; J gene: TRBJ1-1; clone size: .; CDR3 DNA: TGCAGTGCTAGTCGGCTCCCGGGCCGGGACTCGGAAGCTTTCTTT; CDR3 protein: CSASRLPGRDSEAFF
V gene: TRBV12-3/TRBV12-4; D gene: .; J gene: TRBJ1-4; clone size: few; CDR3 DNA: TGTGCCAGCAGTTTAGCAGTAACTAATGAAAAACTGTTTTTT; CDR3 protein: CASSLAVTNEKLFF
V gene: TRBV7-3; D gene: .; J gene: TRBJ2-7; clone size: many; CDR3 DNA: TGTGCCAGCAGCTTTAATAGGGGAGTCTACGAGCAGTACTTC; CDR3 protein: CASSFNRGVYEQYF
V gene: TRBV4-3; D gene: .; J gene: TRBJ1-2; clone size: few; CDR3 DNA: TGCGCCAGCAGCCAAGATATACCCCCTTGGGATGGCTACACCTTC; CDR3 protein: CASSQDIPPWDGYTF
V gene: TRBV11-2; D gene: .; J gene: TRBJ1-2; clone size: once; CDR3 DNA: TGTGCCAGCAGCTTAAACTCGAGGCTGCGATATGGCTACACCTTC; CDR3 protein: CASSLNSRLRYGYTF
V gene: TRBV3-1; D gene: .; J gene: TRBJ1-1; clone size: .; CDR3 DNA: TGTGCCAGCAGTCCATTTCAACACCGTTCAGGCCGAGGAGCTTTCTTT; CDR3 protein: CASSPFQHRSGRGAFF
V gene: TRBV9; D gene: .; J gene: TRBJ2-3; clone size: many; CDR3 DNA: TGTGCCAGCAGCGAAGGGGGTGCAGATACGCAGTATTTT; CDR3 protein: CASSEGGADTQYF
V gene: TRBV5-6; D gene: TRBD2; J gene: TRBJ2-5; clone size: .; CDR3 DNA: TGTGCCAGCAGCAGACTAGCGGTTTATGAGCAGTACTTC; CDR3 protein: CASSRLAVYEQYF
V gene: TRBV7-2; D gene: .; J gene: TRBJ1-1; clone size: .; CDR3 DNA: TGTACCAGCAGCTTAGGTGGGATTTTAAACACTGAAGCTTTCTTT; CDR3 protein: CTSSLGGILNTEAFF
V gene: TRBV5-1; D gene: .; J gene: TRBJ1-2; clone size: .; CDR3 DNA: TGCGCCAGCAGCTTGGGCGGAAGCCCAACGAACTATGGCTACACCTTC; CDR3 protein: CASSLGGSPTNYGYTF
V gene: TRBV25-1; D gene: .; J gene: TRBJ2-5; clone size: .; CDR3 DNA: TGTGCCAGCAGTGAATGGAGCGTCGAAGGGAAGACCCAGTACTTC; CDR3 protein: CASSEWSVEGKTQYF
V gene: TRBV4-3; D gene: .; J gene: TRBJ2-2; clone size: few; CDR3 DNA: TGCGCCAGCAGCCAAGCGGAGAGCACCGGGGAGCTGTTTTTT; CDR3 protein: CASSQAESTGELFF
V gene: TRBV3-1; D gene: TRBD2; J gene: TRBJ2-2; clone size: .; CDR3 DNA: TGTGCCAGCAGCCAAGTACTAGCGGGGGACCCAGACACCGGGGAGCTGTTTTTT; CDR3 protein: CASSQVLAGDPDTGELFF
V gene: TRBV9; D gene: .; J gene: TRBJ2-3; clone size: .; CDR3 DNA: TGTGCCAGCAGCGTAGAACGCGCTAGCACAGATACGCAGTATTTT; CDR3 protein: CASSVERASTDTQYF
V gene: TRBV9; D gene: .; J gene: TRBJ1-3; clone size: .; CDR3 DNA: TGTGCCAGCAGCGGTCCGGAGAACACCATATATTTT; CDR3 protein: CASSGPENTIYF
V gene: TRBV3-1; D gene: .; J gene: TRBJ1-2; clone size: few; CDR3 DNA: TGTGCCAGCAGCCAACTCCGCGGCTACACCTTC; CDR3 protein: CASSQLRGYTF
V gene: TRBV2; D gene: .; J gene: TRBJ2-1; clone size: .; CDR3 DNA: TGTGCCAGCAGTGGCGAGGGGGGTAAAAATGAGCAGTTCTTC; CDR3 protein: CASSGEGGKNEQFF
V gene: TRBV25-1; D gene: .; J gene: TRBJ1-1; clone size: few; CDR3 DNA: TGTGCCAGCAGTGAAATAGTCGAGCGTGAAGCTTTCTTT; CDR3 protein: CASSEIVEREAFF
V gene: TRBV7-2; D gene: TRBD1; J gene: TRBJ2-1; clone size: few; CDR3 DNA: TGTGCCAGCAGCATCCAACGGGACAGGTACAATGAGCAGTTCTTC; CDR3 protein: CASSIQRDRYNEQFF
V gene: TRBV12-3/TRBV12-4; D gene: .; J gene: TRBJ1-2; clone size: .; CDR3 DNA: TGTGCCAGCAGTTTGGGGCGGCCGGTGGCTGGCTACACCTTC; CDR3 protein: CASSLGRPVAGYTF
V gene: TRBV20-1; D gene: .; J gene: TRBJ1-5; clone size: .; CDR3 DNA: TGCAGTGCTCCTCAATCCGGGGCGGGCAATCAGCCCCAGCATTTT; CDR3 protein: CSAPQSGAGNQPQHF
V gene: TRBV28; D gene: TRBD1; J gene: TRBJ2-3; clone size: .; CDR3 DNA: TGTGCCAGCAGTTTATGGGACAGGGAAACAGATGCGCAGTATTTT; CDR3 protein: CASSLWDRETDAQYF
V gene: TRBV4-1; D gene: .; J gene: TRBJ1-2; clone size: .; CDR3 DNA: TGCGCCAGCAGCGGAGACGTATCTAACTATGGCTACACCTTC; CDR3 protein: CASSGDVSNYGYTF
V gene: TRBV7-2; D gene: .; J gene: TRBJ2-3; clone size: many; CDR3 DNA: TGTGCCAGCAGCACTATTTTAGATACGCAGTATTTT; CDR3 protein: CASSTILDTQYF
V gene: TRBV18; D gene: .; J gene: TRBJ2-3; clone size: many; CDR3 DNA: TGTGCCAGCTCACCACAATCCAGGGCTAGCACAGATACGCAGTATTTT; CDR3 protein: CASSPQSRASTDTQYF
V gene: TRBV9; D gene: .; J gene: TRBJ1-1; clone size: few; CDR3 DNA: TGTGCCAGCAGCGCTAGCCGGGCGTTGAACACTGAAGCTTTCTTT; CDR3 protein: CASSASRALNTEAFF
V gene: TRBV20-1; D gene: TRBD1; J gene: TRBJ1-2; clone size: few; CDR3 DNA: TGCAGTACTTTCAGGACAGGTTTATCGGGCTACACCTTC; CDR3 protein: CSTFRTGLSGYTF
V gene: TRBV5-1; D gene: TRBD1; J gene: TRBJ2-5; clone size: .; CDR3 DNA: TGCGCCAGCAGCTTGGCACCCGGGACAGCGGAGACCCAGTACTTC; CDR3 protein: CASSLAPGTAETQYF
V gene: TRBV6-5; D gene: .; J gene: TRBJ1-2; clone size: few; CDR3 DNA: TGTGCCAGCAGTTACAGGGCGGAGGGCTATGGCTACACCTTC; CDR3 protein: CASSYRAEGYGYTF
V gene: TRBV18; D gene: TRBD1; J gene: TRBJ1-2; clone size: .; CDR3 DNA: TGTGCCAGCTCACCAGGGATTGACAGGGAGTCTGGCTACACCTTC; CDR3 protein: CASSPGIDRESGYTF
V gene: TRBV19; D gene: TRBD1; J gene: TRBJ2-4; clone size: many; CDR3 DNA: TGTGCCAGTAGTACCGGGACAGGGGGCAAAAACATTCAGTACTTC; CDR3 protein: CASSTGTGGKNIQYF
V gene: TRBV20-1; D gene: TRBD2; J gene: TRBJ2-1; clone size: .; CDR3 DNA: TGCAGTGCTGAGAGAGCGGGGCCCTACAATGAGCAGTTCTTC; CDR3 protein: CSAERAGPYNEQFF
V gene: TRBV6-2/TRBV6-3; D gene: .; J gene: TRBJ2-6; clone size: .; CDR3 DNA: TGTGCCAGCAGTTACAATAGGTTGAGCGACTCTGGGGCCAACGTCCCGACTTTC; CDR3 protein: CASSYNRLSDSGANVPTF
V gene: TRBV20-1; D gene: .; J gene: TRBJ2-1; clone size: many; CDR3 DNA: TGCAGTGCTAGAGATTTTCGGGGTTCGATCTCCTACAATGAGCAGTTCTTC; CDR3 protein: CSARDFRGSISYNEQFF
V gene: TRBV12-3/TRBV12-4; D gene: .; J gene: TRBJ1-6; clone size: .; CDR3 DNA: TGTGCCAGCAGTCAGGGCAATACGTTAAATTCACCCCTCCACTTT; CDR3 protein: CASSQGNTLNSPLHF
V gene: TRBV5-1; D gene: .; J gene: TRBJ2-1; clone size: few; CDR3 DNA: TGCGCCAGCAGCTACCAGATCGGCAATGAGCAGTTCTTC; CDR3 protein: CASSYQIGNEQFF
V gene: TRBV4-1; D gene: .; J gene: TRBJ2-1; clone size: .; CDR3 DNA: TGCGCCAGCAGCCAATATCCTGGAAGCTCCTACAATGAGCAGTTCTTC; CDR3 protein: CASSQYPGSSYNEQFF
V gene: TRBV10-3; D gene: .; J gene: TRBJ1-2; clone size: few; CDR3 DNA: TGTGCCATCAGTGAGTCGTCGGCGGTGGTATATGGCTACACCTTC; CDR3 protein: CAISESSAVVYGYTF
V gene: TRBV7-2; D gene: .; J gene: TRBJ1-1; clone size: few; CDR3 DNA: TGTGCCAGCAGCTTCGACGGTTACACTGAAGCTTTCTTT; CDR3 protein: CASSFDGYTEAFF
V gene: TRBV30; D gene: .; J gene: TRBJ2-7; clone size: .; CDR3 DNA: TGTGCCTGGAGCTTCTCCGGGACTGCCACCTACGAGCAGTACTTC; CDR3 protein: CAWSFSGTATYEQYF
V gene: TRBV11-3; D gene: .; J gene: TRBJ2-7; clone size: .; CDR3 DNA: TGTGCCAGCAGCTCAAGACAGAATCCCTACGAGCAGTACTTC; CDR3 protein: CASSSRQNPYEQYF
V gene: TRBV12-3/TRBV12-4; D gene: .; J gene: TRBJ2-5; clone size: few; CDR3 DNA: TGTGCCACCTTAGCCCGGGGCCAAGAGACCCAGTACTTC; CDR3 protein: CATLARGQETQYF
V gene: TRBV11-2; D gene: .; J gene: TRBJ2-7; clone size: .; CDR3 DNA: TGTGCCAGCAGCTTCTCGAGAGGCACCCTCTACGAGCAGTACTTC; CDR3 protein: CASSFSRGTLYEQYF
V gene: TRBV5-1; D gene: .; J gene: TRBJ2-3; clone size: few; CDR3 DNA: TGCGCCAGCAGCTTGTCTCCCCGTTATAGTGGAGATACGCAGTATTTT; CDR3 protein: CASSLSPRYSGDTQYF